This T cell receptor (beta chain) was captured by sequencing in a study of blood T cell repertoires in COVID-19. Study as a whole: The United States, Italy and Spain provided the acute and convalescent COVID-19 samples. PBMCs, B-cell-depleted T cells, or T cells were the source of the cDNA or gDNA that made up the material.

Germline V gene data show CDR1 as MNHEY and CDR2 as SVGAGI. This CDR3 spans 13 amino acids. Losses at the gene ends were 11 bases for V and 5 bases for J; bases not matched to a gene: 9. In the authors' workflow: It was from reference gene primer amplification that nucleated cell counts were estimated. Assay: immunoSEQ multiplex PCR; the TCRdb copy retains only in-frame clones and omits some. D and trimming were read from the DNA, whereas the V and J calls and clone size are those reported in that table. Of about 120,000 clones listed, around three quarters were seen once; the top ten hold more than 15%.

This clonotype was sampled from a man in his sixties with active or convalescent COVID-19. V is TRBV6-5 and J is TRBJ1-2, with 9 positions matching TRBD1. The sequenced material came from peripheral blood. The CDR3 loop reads CACERQGGYGYTF. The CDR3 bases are TGTGCCTGCGAACGACAGGGGGGTTATGGCTACACCTTC.